This T cell receptor (beta chain) was sequenced for a study of blood T cell repertoires in COVID-19. Study as a whole: T cells, B-cell-depleted T cells, or PBMCs supplied cDNA or gDNA.

The CDR3 is made up of 13 amino acids. In germline, CDR1 is SGHRS, CDR2 YFSETQ. The ends were cut back, 2 bases at V and 6 bases at J, with 8 bases in the middle. In the original workflow: Scientists estimated how many nucleated cells there were by amplifying reference gene primers. Data came from immunoSEQ multiplex PCR; TCRdb stores just in-frame clones and leaves some out. D and trimming were read from the DNA, whereas the V and J calls and clone size are those reported in that table. The sample gives approximately 94,000 clones, around 90% of which show up once; 4.5% to 6.5% is in the top ten. The clonotype originates from a human donor in a cohort sampled during active COVID-19. Sequencing used peripheral blood. The chain is built from TRBV5-1 and TRBJ2-2; a weak D match, TRBD1 (5 bases). The CDR3 region has the DNA TGCGCCAGCAGCTTACAGGATTCCGGGGAGCTGTTTTTT. It specifies CASSLQDSGELFF. The full variable domain, in which reference TRBV5-1 and TRBJ2-2 provide the parts outside the CDR3, is KAGVTQTPRYLIKTRGQQVTLSCSPISGHRSVSWYQQTPGQGLQFLFEYFSETQRNKGNFPGRFSGRQFSNSRSEMNVSTLELGDSALYLCASSLQDSGELFFGEGSRLTVL.